This T cell receptor (beta chain) was documented in a study of blood T cell repertoires in COVID-19. About the research overall: Both acute and convalescent COVID-19 samples were obtained from the United States, Italy and Spain. Sources were T cells, B-cell-depleted T cells, or PBMCs; the material itself was cDNA or gDNA.

Original handling: For nucleated cells, counts were estimated from reference gene primer amplification. Libraries were prepared by immunoSEQ multiplex PCR; TCRdb keeps only in-frame clonotypes and omits some of them. V and J calls and clone size follow that table, whereas D and trimming were derived from the DNA. Of 130,000 to 150,000 clones in the sample, around 80% are singletons; the top ten hold 10% to 15%. Germline V CDR1 and CDR2: MDHEN, SYDVKM. The CDR3 contains 15 residues. V was clipped by 5 bases and J by 5 bases; unmatched bases: 3. Sequenced sample: peripheral blood. The source is a man aged 60 to 75 with active or convalescent COVID-19. The chain employs TRBV28 and TRBJ2-3; 14 nucleotides align to TRBD2. The CDR3 nucleotides read TGTGCCAGCAGTCGACTAGCGGGAGGGGGAGATACGCAGTATTTT. Residues: CASSRLAGGGDTQYF.